Following are 15 T cell receptor beta chains from one sample sequenced in a study of T cell changes during pregnancy in multiple sclerosis. Profiled with immunoSEQ multiplex PCR; TCRdb holds only in-frame clones, not every one. There are over 50,000 clones in the sample; approximately 89% occur only once, and 1.3% to 1.5% lies in the top ten. Here the sequenced sample was peripheral blood, taken in the third trimester of pregnancy. Receptors were obtained from a female donor in good health, enrolled as a control in a pregnancy study.

Turning to this clone: The sample has other DNA sequences that encode this CDR3 too. The chain carries TRBV14 and TRBJ2-6, with D uncertain. Germline V lookup: CDR1 SGHDN, CDR2 FVKESK. V lost 4 bases and J 1 base, leaving 5 bases between the germline ends. The CDR3 totals 14 residues. CDR3: CASSPLSGANVLTF. CDR3 nucleotide sequence: TGTGCCAGCAGCCCTCTTTCTGGGGCCAACGTCCTGACTTTC. Full variable domain (rest looked up from reference TRBV14 and TRBJ2-6): EAGVTQFPSHSVIEKGQTVTLRCDPISGHDNLYWYRRVMGKEIKFLLHFVKESKQDESGMPNNRFLAERTGGTYSTLKVQPAELEDSGVYFCASSPLSGANVLTFGAGSRLTVL.

This rearrangement joins TRBV18 to TRBJ1-3; tentative D call: TRBD1 (5 bases). V lost 10 bases and J 8 bases, leaving 21 bases between the germline ends. The CDR3 sequence is 14 residues long. Per germline, CDR1 KGHSH and CDR2 LQKENI. The CDR3 is CATAGQAKRDTIYF. The DNA for the CDR3 is TGTGCCACCGCGGGGCAGGCCAAAAGGGACACCATATATTTT.

This chain links TRBV30 with TRBJ2-3, with TRBD2 matching over 13 bases. After removal of 5 bases from V and 3 bases from J, the junction contained 11 bases not matched to a gene. The germline CDR1 and CDR2 sequences are GTSNPN and SVGIG (reference sequence). This CDR3 has 17 amino acids. The CDR3 DNA follows: TGTGCCTGGTTTCCCCCCACTAGCGGGGGGGAAACAGATACGCAGTATTTT. This gives the protein CAWFPPTSGGETDTQYF. Combining the CDR3 with reference TRBV30 and TRBJ2-3 gives the whole variable domain SQTIHQWPATLVQPVGSPLSLECTVEGTSNPNLYWYRQAAGRGLQLLFYSVGIGQISSEVPQNLSASRPQDRQFILSSKKLLLSDSGFYLCAWFPPTSGGETDTQYFGPGTRLTVL.

The chain couples TRBV14 to TRBJ2-1, with TRBD2 as a possible D gene (6 bases). The CDR3 is made up of 16 amino acids. Trimming stripped 4 bases from V and 4 bases from J, with 17 bases between. The V gene's germline CDR1 is SGHDN and CDR2 FVKESK. Here the CDR3 reads CASSPSSPGTYNEQFF. The CDR3 nucleotides read TGTGCCAGCAGCCCATCTAGTCCGGGGACTTACAATGAGCAGTTCTTC.

The chain carries TRBV4-2 and TRBJ1-3; 8 nucleotides line up with TRBD1. The CDR3 runs 14 residues. Germline CDR1 and CDR2: LGHNA and YNFKEQ. The CDR3 protein is CASGQAGSGNTIYF. CDR3 bases: TGTGCTTCGGGACAGGCTGGCTCTGGAAACACCATATATTTT.

This chain connects TRBV5-8 to TRBJ1-5; D unclear. Between the trimmed V and J ends, which lost 2 bases and 9 bases, there was a span of 9 bases. CDR3 size: 12 residues. CDR1 and CDR2 (germline): SGHTS, YDEGEE. The CDR3 nucleotides read TGTGCCAGCAGCTTTATGCTCGGGCCCCAGCATTTT. Encoded protein: CASSFMLGPQHF. The entire variable domain, with the rest obtained from reference TRBV5-8 and TRBJ1-5, is as follows: EAGVTQSPTHLIKTRGQQATLRCSPISGHTSVYWYQQALGLGLQFLLWYDEGEERNRGNFPPRFSGRQFPNYSSELNVNALELEDSALYLCASSFMLGPQHFGDGTRLSIL.

This clone was observed a single time. This chain uses TRBV15 with TRBJ1-1, with no clear D. V gave up 3 bases and J gave up 5 bases, with 13 bases separating them. The V gene's germline CDR1 is LNHNV and CDR2 YYDKDF (reference sequence). The CDR3 spans 14 residues. The CDR3 reads CATSSLTSGTEAFF. CDR3 nucleotide sequence: TGTGCCACCAGCAGCCTAACCTCAGGAACTGAAGCTTTCTTT.

The gene calls are TRBV5-1 and TRBJ2-3; 8 positions agree with TRBD2. The J segment lost 12 bases and the V segment lost 1 base, leaving 13 bases of the junction unmatched. CDR3 size: 15 residues. In germline, CDR1 is SGHRS, CDR2 YFSETQ. The CDR3 DNA follows: TGCGCCAGCAGCTTGAGGCTTAGCGGGGCCGGAGATCAGTATTTT. As protein: CASSLRLSGAGDQYF.

This chain joins TRBV7-2 and TRBJ1-5; 7 bases map to TRBD1. This CDR3 is built from 14 residues. Germline trimming cut 3 bases from V and 6 bases from J; bases unmatched to any gene: 5. The germline gives CDR1 SGHTA, CDR2 FQGNSA. CDR3 in DNA: TGTGCCAGCAGCTTCAGACAGGGCCCTCAGCCCCAGCATTTT. Its translation: CASSFRQGPQPQHF.

The rearrangement joins TRBV4-2 to TRBJ1-4; 7 bases agree with TRBD1. This CDR3 comprises 15 residues. V dropped 1 base and J dropped 11; count of bases not matched to a gene: 10. Germline-derived CDR1 and CDR2 are LGHNA and YNFKEQ. The CDR3 sequence: CASSQVDREPAKLFF. The CDR3 DNA reads as TGTGCCAGCAGCCAAGTAGACAGGGAGCCAGCGAAACTGTTTTTT.

The V and J genes are TRBV5-6 and TRBJ1-4; TRBD1 aligns across 10 bases. CDR3 size: 14 residues. Germline trimming cut 7 bases from V and 7 bases from J; bases unmatched to any gene: 7. The germline V gene has CDR1 SGHDT and CDR2 YYEEEE. The CDR3 loop is CASGMTGGFEKLFF. The CDR3 DNA follows: TGTGCCAGCGGAATGACAGGGGGCTTTGAAAAACTGTTTTTT.

The chain combines TRBV7-3 with TRBJ2-1, with 14 bases matching TRBD2. CDR3 length: 16 amino acids. After removal of 0 bases from V and 8 bases from J, the junction contained 3 bases not matched to a gene. CDR1 and CDR2 (germline): SGHTA, FQGTGA. The CDR3 loop reads CASSLTGTSGGDEQFF. Written as DNA, the CDR3 is TGTGCCAGCAGCTTAACCGGGACTAGCGGGGGCGATGAGCAGTTCTTC.

This chain connects TRBV2 to TRBJ2-3, with D perhaps TRBD1 (6 bases). Trimming cost V 0 bases and J 8 bases, with 18 bases left between them. Per germline, CDR1 SNHLY and CDR2 FYNNEI. The length of the CDR3 is 16 residues. CDR3 region: CASSEAGRQAGSTQYF. CDR3 DNA sequence: TGTGCCAGCAGTGAAGCAGGAAGACAGGCTGGGAGTACGCAGTATTTT.

The rearrangement links TRBV4-2 to TRBJ2-5; the match to TRBD2 covers 7 bases. Trimming at V came to 1 base and at J to 2 bases, leaving 7 bases not matched to a gene. CDR3 size: 16 residues. Per germline, CDR1 LGHNA and CDR2 YNFKEQ. The CDR3 region has the DNA TGTGCCAGCAGCCAAGCGACTAGCTCGGGGCAAGAGACCCAGTACTTC. Its protein is CASSQATSSGQETQYF.

The rearrangement uses TRBV18 and TRBJ1-1; no clear D gene. The ends were cut back, 3 bases at V and 0 bases at J, with 5 bases in the middle. The CDR3 extends over 13 amino acids. CDR1 KGHSH and CDR2 LQKENI come from the germline V gene. Here the CDR3 DNA reads TGTGCCAGCTCACCCTCCGTGAACACTGAAGCTTTCTTT. As protein: CASSPSVNTEAFF.